This T cell receptor (beta chain) is drawn from a study of OX40 agonist ivuxolimab in advanced cancers. Study in general: Head and neck, renal cell, melanoma or hepatocellular carcinoma were the cancers that dose-escalation patients had.

V lost 5 bases, J lost 4 bases, and 14 bases stayed unmatched. The CDR3 length is 17 residues. The germline V gene has CDR1 SGHAT and CDR2 FQNNGV. The repertoire was sequenced with immunoSEQ multiplex PCR; TCRdb's copy has only in-frame clones and lacks some. The data contain over 60,000 clones, 80% to 90% of them singletons. This specimen consisted of CD4+ or CD8+ T cells sorted from blood, obtained in a trial of the OX40 agonist ivuxolimab. The source of this sequence is an adult with an advanced solid tumor such as melanoma, head and neck, liver or kidney cancer. J is TRBJ2-7 and V is TRBV11-2, with 10 bases aligning to TRBD1. The CDR3 DNA is TGTGCCAGCAGCCCGATCCGGAGGACAGGGGGGACATACGAGCAGTACTTC. Translated, it gives CASSPIRRTGGTYEQYF.